The clone carrying this T cell receptor beta chain was seen only once. Repertoires were generated with immunoSEQ multiplex PCR, while TCRdb's copy carries only in-frame clones and drops some. The table shows under 200,000 clones, with around 79% occurring only once. CDR1 MNHEY and CDR2 SVGAGI come from the germline V gene. Unmatched junction bases numbered 11, after V lost 6 bases and J lost 6 bases. The CDR3 runs 14 residues. The data belong to a study of blood T cell repertoires in COVID-19. Looking at the study overall: Collection of acute and convalescent COVID-19 samples took place in the United States, Italy and Spain. PBMCs, B-cell-depleted T cells, or T cells were the source of the cDNA or gDNA that made up the material.

The material sequenced was peripheral blood. The chain links TRBV6-5 to TRBJ2-7; 7 bases match TRBD1. This TCR was recovered from a woman in her sixties with COVID-19, enrolled during active disease. CDR3 DNA sequence: TGTGCCAGCAGCCTCCCCGGACAGGCTCGCGAGCAGTACTTC. Its translation: CASSLPGQAREQYF.